This entry lists 30 T cell receptor beta chains sequenced from one sample in a study of CD8+ T cells in alopecia areata. The treatment is: oral pan-JAK inhibitor, 5-10 mg twice daily. cDNA prepared by RNA extraction and subsequent reverse transcription served as the template for sequencing. The assay was immunoSEQ multiplex PCR, and TCRdb's table has in-frame clones only and misses some. Of about 90,000 clones in the sample, about 40% were seen once. The sequencing here drew on CD8+ T cells sorted from blood, taken at week 24, from a patient treated with tofacitinib. Receptors were obtained from a human donor with alopecia areata.

The chain has TRBV9 and TRBJ1-1; the match to TRBD1 covers 7 bases. Germline CDR1 and CDR2: SGDLS and YYNGEE. Trimming removed 4 bases from V and 3 bases from J; junction bases left unmatched: 6. The length of the CDR3 is 14 residues. This CDR3 reads CASSQGQHYTEAFF. For the CDR3, the DNA is TGTGCCAGCAGCCAGGGACAGCACTACACTGAAGCTTTCTTT. Complete variable domain (other parts from reference TRBV9 and TRBJ1-1): DSGVTQTPKHLITATGQRVTLRCSPRSGDLSVYWYQQSLDQGLQFLIQYYNGEERAKGNILERFSAQQFPDLHSELNLSSLELGDSALYFCASSQGQHYTEAFFGQGTRLTVV.

The chain recombines TRBV9 with TRBJ2-7, with unresolved D. The CDR3 sequence is 15 residues long. V lost 0 bases to trimming and J lost 5 bases, with 15 bases between them. The germline CDR1 and CDR2 sequences are SGDLS and YYNGEE. CDR3 nucleotide sequence: TGTGCCAGCAGCGTAGAGCCCGATCAGTGGAACGAGCAGTACTTC. Encoded protein: CASSVEPDQWNEQYF.

This chain links TRBV6-1 with TRBJ2-3; maybe TRBD1 (7 bases). Trimming took 8 bases from V and 10 from J, leaving 22 bases between them. CDR3 size: 14 residues. Germline assignment: CDR1 MNHNS and CDR2 SASEGT. CDR3 in DNA: TGTGCCAGCCTCGACGTGGACGGCGGGACAGCGCAGTATTTT. Translating it yields CASLDVDGGTAQYF.

This chain connects TRBV28 to TRBJ2-7; D is perhaps TRBD2 (5 bases). Germline CDR1 MDHEN, CDR2 SYDVKM. CDR3 length: 14 amino acids. Trimming removed 7 bases at V and 2 bases at J, with 15 bases between. The CDR3 DNA is TGTGCCAGCACCTCCCGCGGGCTAGCCTACGAGCAGTACTTC. This encodes CASTSRGLAYEQYF.

This chain links TRBV6-6 with TRBJ1-4, with no clear D. In germline, CDR1 is MNHNY, CDR2 SVGAGI (reference sequence). V dropped 0 bases and J dropped 4 bases, with 9 bases sitting between them. The CDR3 runs to 15 residues. CDR3 region: CASSYSRGINEKLFF. CDR3 nucleotide sequence: TGTGCCAGCAGTTACTCCCGAGGGATTAATGAAAAACTGTTTTTT.

The chain uses TRBV27 and TRBJ2-1, with D unresolved. The germline V gene has CDR1 MNHEY and CDR2 SMNVEV (reference sequence). This CDR3 is built from 11 residues. V lost 4 bases to trimming and J lost 9 bases, with 7 bases between them. The CDR3 DNA sequence: TGTGCCAGCAGTTGGGGAAGTGAGCAGTTCTTC. Residues: CASSWGSEQFF.

This clone was recorded a few times. This chain connects TRBV29-1 to TRBJ2-2; 7 bases are shared with TRBD2. Per the germline V gene, CDR1 is SQVTM and CDR2 is ANQGSEA. J lost 0 bases, V lost 8 bases, and 3 bases had no gene match. CDR3 length: 13 amino acids. CDR3 protein: CSLAEPNTGELFF. The CDR3 DNA sequence: TGCAGCCTAGCGGAACCGAACACCGGGGAGCTGTTTTTT.

This chain uses TRBV6-1 with TRBJ2-5; D possibly uses TRBD1 or TRBD2 (5 bases each). In germline, CDR1 is MNHNS, CDR2 SASEGT. Trimming removed 10 bases from V and 5 bases from J, with 8 bases in between. CDR3 length: 10 amino acids. The DNA of the CDR3 is TGTGCCACCTGGGGGGAGACCCAGTACTTC. Protein product: CATWGETQYF.

This clone appeared many times. The CDR3 nucleotides are TGTGCCAGCAGTTACTCTCTGATCGACTTCCAGTATTTT. Translating it yields CASSYSLIDFQYF. The chain couples TRBV6-5 to TRBJ2-3; D uncertain. CDR1 is MNHEY and CDR2 is SVGAGI in the germline V gene. Trimming shortened V by 0 bases and J by 12 bases, and 13 bases separated the two germline ends. This CDR3 spans 13 amino acids.

This rearrangement joins TRBV5-4 to TRBJ2-7; D perhaps matches TRBD1 (5 bases). The germline V gene encodes CDR1 SGHNT and CDR2 YYREEE (reference sequence). The CDR3 runs 14 residues. V lost 4 bases and J lost 6, with 17 bases in between. CDR3 in DNA: TGTGCCAGCAGCCTTCGGCAGGGAATAGGCGAGCAGTACTTC. It yields the protein CASSLRQGIGEQYF.

A few counts support this clone. The V and J genes are TRBV10-3 and TRBJ2-1, with D perhaps TRBD2 (5 bases). Germline values: CDR1 ENHRY, CDR2 SYGVKD. V lost 6 bases, J lost 10 bases, and 16 bases lay in between. The CDR3 is made up of 13 amino acids. DNA for the CDR3: TGTGCCATCAGCCAGGACTCGACCTGGGAGCAGTTCTTC. It yields the protein CAISQDSTWEQFF.

The chain uses TRBV25-1 and TRBJ2-2, with 7 bases that match TRBD2. After removal of 6 bases from V and 3 bases from J, the junction contained 7 bases not matched to a gene. The length of the CDR3 is 15 residues. Germline V lookup: CDR1 MGHDK, CDR2 SYGVNS. The CDR3 spells CASRGSGIDTGELFF. The DNA for the CDR3 is TGTGCCAGCAGGGGAAGCGGGATCGACACCGGGGAGCTGTTTTTT.

The gene calls are TRBV28 and TRBJ1-2, with 10 bases fitting TRBD1. The V segment lost 3 bases and the J segment 4 bases; nucleotides outside the gene matches: 14. Germline V gene lookup returns CDR1 MDHEN and CDR2 SYDVKM. The CDR3 consists of 18 residues. Here the CDR3 DNA reads TGTGCCAGCAGTTTTTGGCCCGCGTCGGACAGGGGGGCCTATGGCTACACCTTC. It is translated as CASSFWPASDRGAYGYTF.

This clone is termed medium-sized. V gene TRBV7-2 combines with J gene TRBJ1-5; D not resolved. From germline, CDR1 is SGHTA and CDR2 FQGNSA. This CDR3 comprises 12 residues. Trimming left V 6 bases short and J 2 bases short, with 5 bases between. CDR3 in DNA: TGTGCCAGCAGGGTTGGCAATCAGCCCCAGCATTTT. Its protein product is CASRVGNQPQHF. Supplemented by reference TRBV7-2 and TRBJ1-5, the full variable domain reads GAGVSQSPSNKVTEKGKDVELRCDPISGHTALYWYRQSLGQGLEFLIYFQGNSAPDKSGLPSDRFSAERTGGSVSTLTIQRTQQEDSAVYLCASRVGNQPQHFGDGTRLSIL.

The rearrangement links TRBV5-1 to TRBJ2-1, with 9 bases lining up with TRBD2. Looked up from germline, CDR1 is SGHRS and CDR2 is YFSETQ. Losses at the gene ends were 0 bases for V and 9 bases for J; bases not matched to a gene: 4. The CDR3 covers 14 residues. This CDR3 is CASSLGLAAPEQFF. The CDR3 coding sequence is TGCGCCAGCAGCTTGGGACTAGCGGCCCCTGAGCAGTTCTTC.

This clone showed up just a few times. The V and J genes are TRBV7-9 and TRBJ2-7; TRBD2 is a possible D gene (5 bases). Trimming took off 2 bases at V and 5 bases at J, with 16 bases between the two ends. The CDR3 has 15 residues. Germline values: CDR1 SEHNR, CDR2 FQNEAQ (reference sequence). The CDR3 region is CASSLWTPPGNEQYF. Here the CDR3 DNA reads TGTGCCAGCAGCTTATGGACGCCGCCGGGGAACGAGCAGTACTTC. The full variable domain, with the rest looked up from reference TRBV7-9 and TRBJ2-7, is DTGVSQNPRHKITKRGQNVTFRCDPISEHNRLYWYRQTLGQGPEFLTYFQNEAQLEKSRLLSDRFSAERPKGSFSTLEIQRTEQGDSAMYLCASSLWTPPGNEQYFGPGTRLTVT.

The chain combines TRBV14 with TRBJ2-2, with 7 bases fitting TRBD1. Germline lookup yields CDR1 SGHDN and CDR2 FVKESK. The V gene end was trimmed by 3 bases and the J gene end by 6 bases; junction bases not matched to a gene: 4. CDR3 length: 14 residues. CDR3 DNA sequence: TGTGCCAGCAGCCAGATGGGGACAGCCGGGGAGCTGTTTTTT. Translation: CASSQMGTAGELFF. The variable domain in full, completed from reference TRBV14 and TRBJ2-2, reads EAGVTQFPSHSVIEKGQTVTLRCDPISGHDNLYWYRRVMGKEIKFLLHFVKESKQDESGMPNNRFLAERTGGTYSTLKVQPAELEDSGVYFCASSQMGTAGELFFGEGSRLTVL.

The rearrangement joins TRBV7-2 to TRBJ2-5; 10 positions agree with TRBD2. Per the germline V gene, CDR1 is SGHTA and CDR2 is FQGNSA. CDR3 length: 17 residues. V trimming: 1 base; J trimming: 4 bases; junction bases outside the gene matches: 9. The CDR3 DNA sequence: TGTGCCAGCAGCTTAGGGGAGCGGGAGGGCCTGGGAGAGACCCAGTACTTC. This encodes CASSLGEREGLGETQYF.

V is TRBV6-1 and J is TRBJ1-1; D is unclear. Germline V gene sequence: CDR1 MNHNS, CDR2 SASEGT. Trimming shortened V by 1 base and J by 4 bases, and 1 base separated the two germline ends. The CDR3 is 11 amino acids. The CDR3 region is CASSEGTEAFF. The CDR3 DNA follows: TGTGCCAGCAGTGAAGGCACTGAAGCTTTCTTT.

The V and J genes are TRBV28 and TRBJ1-2, with 8 bases that match TRBD1. V shed 8 bases and J 5 bases; nucleotides not matched to a gene: 1. Germline V gene sequence: CDR1 MDHEN, CDR2 SYDVKM. This CDR3 spans 11 amino acids. CDR3 DNA sequence: TGTGCCAGCCGACAGGGGTATGGCTACACCTTC. Translated, it gives CASRQGYGYTF.

This chain joins TRBV20-1 and TRBJ2-5, with unresolved D. CDR1 DFQATT and CDR2 SNEGSKA come from the germline V gene (reference sequence). The V and J ends lost 3 bases and 12 bases respectively, with 8 bases between them. The CDR3 runs 9 residues. The CDR3 spells CSASSTEYF. The CDR3 DNA follows: TGCAGTGCTAGCAGTACGGAGTACTTC.

The chain combines TRBV27 with TRBJ2-7; D perhaps matches TRBD1 (6 bases). Trimming cost V 5 bases and J 5 bases, with 16 bases left between them. CDR1 and CDR2 from the germline V gene are MNHEY and SMNVEV (reference sequence). The CDR3 is 14 amino acids. The chain's CDR3 is CASSPTGQPHEQYF. The CDR3 coding sequence is TGTGCCAGCAGTCCCACGGGACAACCTCACGAGCAGTACTTC.

The V gene is TRBV19, the J gene TRBJ2-1; D gene unclear. This CDR3 has 14 amino acids. Germline V lookup: CDR1 LNHDA, CDR2 SQIVND (reference sequence). The V and J ends lost 2 bases and 8 bases respectively, with 13 bases between them. CDR3: CASSIPSAADEQFF. Written as DNA, the CDR3 is TGTGCCAGTAGTATACCGTCTGCGGCCGATGAGCAGTTCTTC.

There are a few counts of this clone. The chain couples TRBV27 to TRBJ2-7; D uncertain. In germline, CDR1 is MNHEY, CDR2 SMNVEV (reference sequence). This CDR3 contains 13 residues. V was pared by 6 bases and J by 3 bases, with 12 bases between. The CDR3 loop is CASSVGNVYEQYF. DNA for the CDR3: TGTGCCAGCAGCGTAGGGAACGTCTACGAGCAGTACTTC.

Only a few counts were recorded for this clone. This chain joins TRBV25-1 and TRBJ1-1; 10 bases fit TRBD1. CDR3 length: 15 amino acids. CDR1 is MGHDK and CDR2 is SYGVNS in the germline V gene. J was trimmed by 6 bases and V by 4 bases; bases with no gene match: 8. CDR3 sequence reads: CASSAGTGEDAEAFF. The CDR3 coding sequence is TGTGCCAGCAGTGCCGGGACAGGGGAGGACGCTGAAGCTTTCTTT.

The chain employs TRBV27 and TRBJ2-7, with D perhaps matching TRBD1 or TRBD2 (5 bases each). V was cut by 7 bases and J by 0 bases, with 19 bases left in between. The CDR3 runs 16 residues. Germline V CDR1 and CDR2: MNHEY, SMNVEV (reference sequence). The CDR3 reads CASTRRGGLSSYEQYF. The CDR3 DNA is TGTGCCAGCACCCGCCGGGGCGGGCTAAGCTCCTACGAGCAGTACTTC.

This clone appeared a few times. V usage is TRBV29-1 and J usage is TRBJ2-7; 10 nucleotides agree with TRBD1. The CDR3 runs 13 residues. V lost 6 bases, J lost 5 bases, and 7 bases stayed unmatched. Germline CDR1 and CDR2: SQVTM and ANQGSEA. CDR3 sequence: CSVDRGRDNEQYF. CDR3 bases: TGCAGCGTCGACAGGGGGCGAGACAACGAGCAGTACTTC.

The gene calls are TRBV4-1 and TRBJ2-2; D is undetermined. The CDR3 length is 16 residues. Germline CDR1 and CDR2: MGHRA and YSYEKL. Trimming took off 1 base at V and 5 bases at J, with 14 bases between the two ends. The CDR3 spells CASSQVPRAYTGELFF. In DNA form, the CDR3 reads TGCGCCAGCAGCCAAGTTCCTAGGGCTTATACCGGGGAGCTGTTTTTT.

This clone turned up a few times. This sequence joins TRBV29-1 and TRBJ2-3; the match to TRBD1 covers 7 bases. Germline-derived CDR1 and CDR2 are SQVTM and ANQGSEA. The V and J ends lost 3 bases and 2 bases, in that order; junction bases with no gene match: 8. The CDR3 runs 15 residues. This chain's CDR3 is CSVEGQRPSTDTQYF. The CDR3 DNA sequence: TGCAGCGTTGAGGGACAGCGACCCTCCACAGATACGCAGTATTTT.

V gene TRBV9 combines with J gene TRBJ2-5, with a possible D match to TRBD1 (6 bases). Germline CDR1 and CDR2: SGDLS and YYNGEE. Trimming removed 0 bases from V and 4 bases from J, with 13 bases in between. CDR3 length equals 15 residues. CDR3 DNA: TGTGCCAGCAGCGTAGGAGGGGGTCTTGGAGAGACCCAGTACTTC. Translation: CASSVGGGLGETQYF.